This TCR beta chain stems from a study of cytomegalovirus exposure and HLA in healthy donors. The CDR3 extends over 14 amino acids. Trimming stripped 5 bases from V and 7 bases from J, with 15 bases between. CDR1 is KGHSH, CDR2 LQKENI, per germline. PCR primers comprised 60 Vbeta and 13 Jbeta primers. Generated by immunoSEQ multiplex PCR, the TCRdb table keeps only in-frame clones and is missing some. The sample consists of 150,000 to 200,000 clones, around two thirds of them appearing once. The chain recombines TRBV18 with TRBJ1-5, with D possibly being TRBD1 (5 bases). The sequence came from a man aged 45-60 years in good health and CMV-seronegative. The sample consisted of PBMCs. CDR3 sequence (DNA): TGTGCCAGCTCATCCTCAGGGAGGGAACAGCCCCAGCATTTT. Amino acid sequence: CASSSSGREQPQHF.